What follows are 9 T cell receptor beta chains derived from one specimen sequenced in a study of OX40 agonist ivuxolimab in advanced cancers. Sequencing was performed with immunoSEQ multiplex PCR; in TCRdb, only in-frame clones are kept and a portion is missing. The repertoire holds some 37,000 clones, with around 77% as singletons. Sequenced material: CD4+ or CD8+ T cells sorted from blood, taken in a trial of the OX40 agonist ivuxolimab. The origin of the receptors is an adult with an advanced solid tumor such as melanoma, head and neck, liver or kidney cancer.

V usage is TRBV6-5 and J usage is TRBJ2-2, with 9 bases lining up with TRBD2. The length of the CDR3 is 15 residues. V lost 1 base to trimming and J lost 11 bases; unmatched junction nucleotides: 8. CDR1 and CDR2 (germline): MNHEY, SVGAGI. This CDR3 reads CASSYWPSGVGELFF. Written as DNA, the CDR3 is TGTGCCAGCAGTTACTGGCCTAGCGGGGTCGGTGAGCTGTTTTTT.

There are many counts of this clone. This chain joins TRBV5-4 and TRBJ1-1; D gene uncertain. Between the trimmed V and J ends, which lost 0 bases and 4 bases, there was a span of 7 bases. CDR1 is SGHNT, CDR2 YYREEE, per germline (reference sequence). This CDR3 region has 13 residues. The CDR3 here is CASSLGETTEAFF. Here the CDR3 DNA reads TGTGCCAGCAGCTTGGGGGAGACCACTGAAGCTTTCTTT.

The rearrangement joins TRBV4-2 to TRBJ1-5; no clear D gene. This CDR3 is built from 15 residues. From germline, CDR1 is LGHNA and CDR2 YNFKEQ. V was pared by 0 bases and J by 5 bases, with 11 bases between. DNA of the CDR3: TGTGCCAGCAGCCAAGATTTGAGCAGCCATCAGCCCCAGCATTTT. Its translation: CASSQDLSSHQPQHF.

This clone occurred a few times. The chain combines TRBV27 with TRBJ1-1; D not certain. CDR1 MNHEY and CDR2 SMNVEV come from the germline V gene (reference sequence). CDR3 length equals 13 residues. The V gene lost 4 bases and the J gene lost 5 bases, with 11 bases spanning the gap. The CDR3 protein is CASSSPGLTEAFF. The CDR3 DNA reads as TGTGCCAGCAGTTCCCCCGGACTGACTGAAGCTTTCTTT.

The chain recombines TRBV2 with TRBJ1-2; a possible D gene is TRBD1 (5 bases). The V gene lost 8 bases and the J gene lost 10 bases, with 17 bases spanning the gap. Germline-derived CDR1 and CDR2 are SNHLY and FYNNEI. CDR3 length equals 12 residues. The chain's CDR3 is CASHPGPSDYTF. The CDR3 DNA reads as TGTGCCAGCCACCCGGGGCCCTCCGACTACACCTTC.

This chain connects TRBV27 to TRBJ1-5; a weak D match, TRBD1 (5 bases). This CDR3 is built from 15 residues. The germline V gene has CDR1 MNHEY and CDR2 SMNVEV (reference sequence). V lost 3 bases and J 1 base, leaving 10 bases between the germline ends. The CDR3 region is CASSFDGASNQPQHF. The CDR3 DNA follows: TGTGCCAGCAGTTTTGACGGGGCGAGCAATCAGCCCCAGCATTTT.

V gene TRBV4-1 combines with J gene TRBJ1-1, with a possible D match to TRBD1 (6 bases). The CDR3 runs to 16 residues. V dropped 3 bases and J dropped 2 bases, with 16 bases sitting between them. Germline V gives CDR1 MGHRA, CDR2 YSYEKL. CDR3 nucleotide sequence: TGCGCCAGCAGCCAGGTACAGACAGGAGGAAACACTGAAGCTTTCTTT. Its translation: CASSQVQTGGNTEAFF.

This chain joins TRBV28 and TRBJ1-2, with D possibly being TRBD1 (6 bases). The CDR3 spans 16 residues. Trimming cost V 3 bases and J 3 bases, with 17 bases left between them. Germline CDR1 and CDR2: MDHEN and SYDVKM. The DNA for the CDR3 is TGTGCCAGCAGTTTGTCCGGGGGCGCGATCGACTATGGCTACACCTTC. It encodes CASSLSGGAIDYGYTF.

This chain joins TRBV15 and TRBJ2-2; possibly TRBD2 for D (7 bases). This CDR3 is built from 18 residues. Germline CDR1 and CDR2: LNHNV and YYDKDF (reference sequence). The V end was cut by 0 bases, the J end by 6 bases, with 20 bases between. The CDR3 sequence is CATSREGAGVMLAGELFF. CDR3 DNA: TGTGCCACCAGCAGAGAGGGGGCGGGAGTTATGCTGGCCGGGGAGCTGTTTTTT.